This T cell receptor beta chain was obtained from a study of blood T cell repertoires in COVID-19. Clones were sequenced by immunoSEQ multiplex PCR, and TCRdb holds only the in-frame ones, with some missing. The data show 300,000 to 350,000 clones, more than 85% seen once. V lost 4 bases to trimming and J lost 4 bases; unmatched junction nucleotides: 11. Germline CDR1 and CDR2: SGDLS and YYNGEE. The CDR3 has 16 amino acids. Assignments of participants to cohorts depended upon their own reported clinical history. Sequenced: PBMCs or T cells enriched from blood (not recorded which). The chain uses TRBV9 and TRBJ2-5; 9 bases are a match to TRBD2. The sequence was collected from a woman aged 25 to 39 who had recovered from COVID-19. CDR3 protein: CASSSRQKTSGETQYF. CDR3 nucleotide sequence: TGTGCCAGCAGCTCGAGACAGAAGACTAGCGGAGAGACCCAGTACTTC.